This passage covers 3 T cell receptor beta chains from one sample sequenced in a study of T cell responses to AZD1222 COVID-19 vaccine. Clones were sequenced by immunoSEQ multiplex PCR, and TCRdb holds only the in-frame ones, with some missing. Altogether around 84,000 clones are present, 80% to 90% being singletons, with the ten largest covering 10%. The sequences come from peripheral blood, collected 28 days after the second AZD1222 dose. These receptors all stem from an adult who received the AZD1222 COVID-19 vaccine.

The rearrangement joins TRBV6-5 to TRBJ2-3; D may be TRBD2 (7 bases). Trimming removed 7 bases from V and 4 bases from J, with 18 bases in between. The CDR3 is made up of 15 amino acids. In germline, CDR1 is MNHEY, CDR2 SVGAGI. The CDR3 DNA is TGTGCCAGCACCCTAGGGGGGGCTTGGGCAGATACGCAGTATTTT. It yields the protein CASTLGGAWADTQYF.

CDR3 nucleotides: TGTGCCACCAGCGGTAGACTAGGTTCCTACGAGCAGTACTTC. Translation gives CATSGRLGSYEQYF. V is TRBV15 and J is TRBJ2-7; a possible D gene is TRBD2 (6 bases). CDR1 LNHNV and CDR2 YYDKDF come from the germline V gene (reference sequence). Trimming removed 5 bases from V and 1 base from J, with 12 bases in between. The CDR3 extends over 14 amino acids.

The rearrangement joins TRBV13 to TRBJ1-6; D is ambiguous. The germline V gene encodes CDR1 PRHDT and CDR2 FYEKMQ (reference sequence). The CDR3 is 12 residues long. V lost 1 base to trimming and J lost 8 bases, with 3 bases between them. The DNA for the CDR3 is TGTGCCAGCAGCTTAGTAGATTCACCCCTCCACTTT. Translating it yields CASSLVDSPLHF.